Shown below are 12 T cell receptor beta chains from a single sample sequenced in a study of CD8+ T cells in alopecia areata. RNA extraction and reverse transcription yielded cDNA as sequencing template. This table comes from immunoSEQ multiplex PCR, and its TCRdb copy is limited to in-frame clones, with some not included. Found here are roughly 250,000 clones, 67% of them singletons; the top ten hold roughly 1.2%. This sample comprised CD4+ T cells sorted from blood, obtained at week 0. Receptors were obtained from a human donor with alopecia areata.

This chain uses TRBV4-2 with TRBJ1-6; 11 bases are shared with TRBD1. Germline V CDR1 and CDR2: LGHNA, YNFKEQ. CDR3 length: 17 amino acids. V was clipped by 0 bases and J by 7 bases; unmatched bases: 5. The CDR3: CASSQDRGDRGNSPLHF. DNA of the CDR3: TGTGCCAGCAGCCAAGATCGAGGGGACAGGGGGAATTCACCCCTCCACTTT.

This chain uses TRBV20-1 with TRBJ1-2; D ambiguous. This CDR3 region has 8 residues. Trimming left V 5 bases short and J 9 bases short, with 4 bases between. Looked up from germline, CDR1 is DFQATT and CDR2 is SNEGSKA (reference sequence). The CDR3 sequence: CSAARYTF. In nucleotides, the CDR3 is TGCAGTGCTGCGCGCTACACCTTC.

As for this clone: Other DNA sequences in this specimen translate into the identical CDR3. This chain connects TRBV2 to TRBJ2-3; no clear D gene. The length of the CDR3 is 11 residues. From germline, CDR1 is SNHLY and CDR2 FYNNEI. V was cut by 3 bases and J by 4 bases, with 2 bases left in between. CDR3 sequence (DNA): TGTGCCAGCAGTGACGCAGATACGCAGTATTTT. Translation gives CASSDADTQYF.

The table lists this clone with a few counts. The chain couples TRBV10-3 to TRBJ2-3; 7 bases fit TRBD1. After removal of 8 bases from V and 2 bases from J, the junction contained 4 bases not matched to a gene. The CDR3 sequence is 13 residues long. Germline V gene data show CDR1 as ENHRY and CDR2 as SYGVKD. In DNA, the CDR3 is TGTGCCATCCACGGACAGGACACAGATACGCAGTATTTT. Translated: CAIHGQDTDTQYF.

This clone was recorded only once. CDR3: CAWSAQGRGSQETQYF. CDR3 nucleotides: TGTGCCTGGAGTGCTCAGGGGAGGGGATCGCAAGAGACCCAGTACTTC. This chain uses TRBV30 with TRBJ2-5; a weak D match, TRBD2 (7 bases). Germline loops: CDR1 GTSNPN, CDR2 SVGIG (reference sequence). The V end lost 1 base, the J end lost 2 bases, and 17 bases lay between the germline ends. This CDR3 region has 16 residues.

Points on this clone: At one end, the junction sequence differs from germline, possibly due to a read error. The chain employs TRBV5-4 and TRBJ1-2; D is unclear. The V gene's germline CDR1 is SGHNT and CDR2 YYREEE (reference sequence). The CDR3 runs to 13 residues. The CDR3, as DNA: TGTGCCAGCAGCGCAAATTCCGACCTCGTAGTCGGCTTC. Protein product: CASSANSDLVVGF.

The V and J genes are TRBV11-2 and TRBJ2-5; D remains unclear. The DNA end favors TRBJ2-7, so the J call may be wrong. CDR1 and CDR2 (germline): SGHAT, FQNNGV. This CDR3 is built from 12 residues. The CDR3 DNA reads TGTGCCAGCAGCTTAGATCGGACCGAGCAGTACTTC. Its protein product is CASSLDRTEQYF.

The chain is built from TRBV9 and TRBJ2-3, with TRBD2 matching over 7 bases. V lost 0 bases and J lost 2; bases outside the gene matches: 0. CDR1 and CDR2 from the germline V gene are SGDLS and YYNGEE. The length of the CDR3 is 14 residues. The CDR3 protein is CASSVGLATDTQYF. The CDR3 DNA follows: TGTGCCAGCAGCGTAGGACTAGCCACAGATACGCAGTATTTT.

CDR3 coding DNA: TGTGCCAGCAGCGTAGATGGGGGATACACAGATACGCAGTATTTT. Protein sequence: CASSVDGGYTDTQYF. The rearrangement uses TRBV9 and TRBJ2-3; D assignment may be TRBD1 or TRBD2 (5 bases each). V was shortened by 0 bases and J by 2 bases, with 10 bases between the two germline ends. From germline, CDR1 is SGDLS and CDR2 YYNGEE. CDR3 size: 15 residues.

This clone was observed a handful of times. The CDR3 loop is CASSFPRGPFSYEQYF. CDR3 bases: TGCGCCAGCAGTTTCCCTCGGGGTCCATTCTCCTACGAGCAGTACTTC. The chain uses TRBV23-1 and TRBJ2-7, with D perhaps TRBD2 (5 bases). TRBV23-1 is treated as an ORF (open reading frame) with a function not yet certain. The V end lost 5 bases, the J end lost 0 bases, and 17 bases lay between the germline ends. CDR3 length equals 16 residues.

The chain links TRBV29-1 to TRBJ1-2; D remains ambiguous. Deletions cut 3 bases from V and 8 bases from J, with 19 bases between. This CDR3 has 14 residues. Germline V CDR1 and CDR2: SQVTM, ANQGSEA. CDR3 coding DNA: TGCAGCGTTGATCTATGGGGAGGTCTCTACGGCTACACCTTC. It codes for CSVDLWGGLYGYTF.

In this sample, this clone turned up a few times. V is TRBV10-2 and J is TRBJ2-3; 7 bases match TRBD1. The CDR3 is 16 amino acids. Germline lookup yields CDR1 WSHSY and CDR2 SAAADI. V lost 4 bases and J lost 4; bases outside the gene matches: 11. The CDR3 loop reads CASSGHGTAKPDTQYF. For the CDR3, the DNA is TGCGCCAGCAGTGGTCACGGGACAGCTAAGCCAGATACGCAGTATTTT.